The clone carrying this T cell receptor beta chain was seen only once. No antigen is known for it. This entry belongs to a study of cytomegalovirus exposure and HLA in healthy donors. Findings and caveats of the study: In a later analysis, TCR beta V- and J-gene trimming was associated with a missense DCLRE1C variant.

Germline V lookup: CDR1 SGHDT, CDR2 YYEEEE. V gave up 1 base and J gave up 7 bases, with 11 bases separating them. This CDR3 region has 14 residues. The PCR was carried out with 60 Vbeta primers and 13 Jbeta primers. Data came from immunoSEQ multiplex PCR; TCRdb stores just in-frame clones and leaves some out. The sample records 140,000 or so clones, about 80% being singletons. The V and J genes are TRBV5-6 and TRBJ2-2, with D perhaps TRBD2 (6 bases). The TCR comes from a woman between 18 and 29 years old in good health and CMV-seropositive. The sequencing sample was made of PBMCs. The CDR3 reads CASSLPPGGGELFF. The CDR3 nucleotides read TGTGCCAGCAGCTTGCCGCCCGGGGGCGGGGAGCTGTTTTTT.